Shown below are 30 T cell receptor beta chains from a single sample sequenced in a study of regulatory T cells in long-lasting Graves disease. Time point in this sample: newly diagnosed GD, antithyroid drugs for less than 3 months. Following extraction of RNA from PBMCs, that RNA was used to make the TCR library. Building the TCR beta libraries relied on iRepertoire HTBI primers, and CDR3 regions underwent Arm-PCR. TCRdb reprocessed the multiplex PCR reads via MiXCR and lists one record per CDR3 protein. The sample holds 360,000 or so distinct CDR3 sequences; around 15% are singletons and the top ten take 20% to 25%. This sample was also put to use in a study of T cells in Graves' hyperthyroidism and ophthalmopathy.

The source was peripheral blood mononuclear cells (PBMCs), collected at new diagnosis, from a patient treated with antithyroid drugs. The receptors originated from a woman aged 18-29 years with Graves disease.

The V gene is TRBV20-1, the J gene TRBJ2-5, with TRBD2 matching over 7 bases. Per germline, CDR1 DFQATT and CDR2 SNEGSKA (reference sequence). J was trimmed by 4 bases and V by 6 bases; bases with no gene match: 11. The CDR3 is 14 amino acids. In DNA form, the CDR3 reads TGCAGTGCAAGCGGGCGCGGGGGAGGAGAGACCCAGTACTTC. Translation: CSASGRGGGETQYF.

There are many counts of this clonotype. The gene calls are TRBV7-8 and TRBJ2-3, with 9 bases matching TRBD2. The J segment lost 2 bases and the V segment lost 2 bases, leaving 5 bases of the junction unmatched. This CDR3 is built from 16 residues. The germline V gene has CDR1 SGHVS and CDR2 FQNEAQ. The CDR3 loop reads CASSLRSGGNTDTQYF. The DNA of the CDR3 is TGTGCCAGCAGCTTACGTAGCGGGGGAAACACAGATACGCAGTATTTT.

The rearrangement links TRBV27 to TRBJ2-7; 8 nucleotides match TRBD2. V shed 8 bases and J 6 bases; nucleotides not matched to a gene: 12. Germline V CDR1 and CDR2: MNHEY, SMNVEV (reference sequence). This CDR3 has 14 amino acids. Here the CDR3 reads CASGGGAGGFEQYF. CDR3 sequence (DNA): TGTGCCAGCGGAGGCGGGGCGGGAGGCTTCGAGCAGTACTTC.

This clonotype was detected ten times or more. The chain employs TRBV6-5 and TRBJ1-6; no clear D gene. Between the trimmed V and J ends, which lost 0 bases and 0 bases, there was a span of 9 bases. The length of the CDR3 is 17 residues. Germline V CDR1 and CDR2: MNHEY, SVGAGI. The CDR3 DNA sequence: TGTGCCAGCAGTTACTCCGCGGGGAGCTCCTATAATTCACCCCTCCACTTT. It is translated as CASSYSAGSSYNSPLHF.

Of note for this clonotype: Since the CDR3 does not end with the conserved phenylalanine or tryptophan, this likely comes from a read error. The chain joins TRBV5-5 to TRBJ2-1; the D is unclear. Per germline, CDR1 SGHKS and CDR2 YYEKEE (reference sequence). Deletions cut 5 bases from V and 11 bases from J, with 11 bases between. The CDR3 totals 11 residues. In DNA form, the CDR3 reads TGTGCCAGCAGTCCCGGGCCTCAGCAGTTCCTC. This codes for CASSPGPQQFL.

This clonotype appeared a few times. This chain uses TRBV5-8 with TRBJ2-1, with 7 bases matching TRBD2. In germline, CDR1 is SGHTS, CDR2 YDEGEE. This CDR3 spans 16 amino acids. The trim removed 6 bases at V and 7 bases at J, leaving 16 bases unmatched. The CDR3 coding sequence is TGTGCCAGCACCTTTGGGGGAGGGGTGGGGTTGAATGAGCAGTTCTTC. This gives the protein CASTFGGGVGLNEQFF.

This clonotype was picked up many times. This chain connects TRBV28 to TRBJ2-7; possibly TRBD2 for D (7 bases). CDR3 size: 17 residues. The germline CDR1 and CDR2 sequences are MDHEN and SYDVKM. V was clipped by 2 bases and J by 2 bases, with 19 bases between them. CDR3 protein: CASSLHRGGGRTYEQYF. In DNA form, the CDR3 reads TGTGCCAGCAGTTTACATAGGGGGGGGGGGAGGACCTACGAGCAGTACTTC.

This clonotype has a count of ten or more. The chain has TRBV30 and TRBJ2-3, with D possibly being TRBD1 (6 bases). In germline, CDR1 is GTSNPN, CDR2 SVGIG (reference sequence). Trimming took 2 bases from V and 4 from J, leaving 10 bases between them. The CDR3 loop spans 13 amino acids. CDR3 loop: CAWSKQGPDTQYF. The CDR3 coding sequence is TGTGCCTGGAGTAAACAGGGCCCAGATACGCAGTATTTT. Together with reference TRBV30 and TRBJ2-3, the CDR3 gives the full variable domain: SQTIHQWPATLVQPVGSPLSLECTVEGTSNPNLYWYRQAAGRGLQLLFYSVGIGQISSEVPQNLSASRPQDRQFILSSKKLLLSDSGFYLCAWSKQGPDTQYFGPGTRLTVL.

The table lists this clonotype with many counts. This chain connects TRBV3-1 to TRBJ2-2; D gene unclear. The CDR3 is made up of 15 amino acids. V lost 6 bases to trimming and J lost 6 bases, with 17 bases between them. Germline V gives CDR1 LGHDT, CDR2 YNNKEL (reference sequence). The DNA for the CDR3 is TGTGCCAGCAGTCCTGAGTTAGCTTTCGCCGGGGAGCTGTTTTTT. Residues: CASSPELAFAGELFF.

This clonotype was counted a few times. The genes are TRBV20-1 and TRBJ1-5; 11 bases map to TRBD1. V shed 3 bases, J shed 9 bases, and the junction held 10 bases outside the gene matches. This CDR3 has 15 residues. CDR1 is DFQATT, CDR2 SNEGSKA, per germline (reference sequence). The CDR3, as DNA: TGCAGTGCTAGCGTTAGCCGGGACAGGGGGTCGCCCCAGCATTTT. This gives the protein CSASVSRDRGSPQHF.

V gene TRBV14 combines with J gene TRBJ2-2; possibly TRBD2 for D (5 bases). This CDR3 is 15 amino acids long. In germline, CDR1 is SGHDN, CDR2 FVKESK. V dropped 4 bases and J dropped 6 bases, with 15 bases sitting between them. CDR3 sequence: CASSLQGGRAGELFF. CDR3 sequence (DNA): TGTGCCAGCAGCCTGCAAGGAGGAAGAGCCGGGGAGCTGTTTTTT.

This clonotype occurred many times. CDR3 amino acids: CAWSRKNTEAFF. For the CDR3, the DNA is TGTGCCTGGAGTCGGAAGAACACTGAAGCTTTCTTT. V is TRBV30 and J is TRBJ1-1; D uncertain. V dropped 2 bases and J dropped 1 base, with 5 bases sitting between them. There are 12 residues in the CDR3. Germline V CDR1 and CDR2: GTSNPN, SVGIG (reference sequence).

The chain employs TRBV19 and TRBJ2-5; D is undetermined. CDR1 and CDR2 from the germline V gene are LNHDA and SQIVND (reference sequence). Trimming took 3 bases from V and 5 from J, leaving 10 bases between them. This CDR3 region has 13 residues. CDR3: CASSIGRQETQYF. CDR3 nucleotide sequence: TGTGCCAGTAGTATTGGGCGGCAGGAGACCCAGTACTTC.

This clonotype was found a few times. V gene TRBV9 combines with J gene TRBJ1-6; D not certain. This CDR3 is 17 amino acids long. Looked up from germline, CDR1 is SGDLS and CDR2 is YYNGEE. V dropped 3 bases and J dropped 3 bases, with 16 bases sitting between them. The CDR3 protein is CASSAEVKPVYNSPLHF. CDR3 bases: TGTGCCAGCAGCGCTGAAGTTAAACCAGTCTATAATTCACCCCTCCACTTT.

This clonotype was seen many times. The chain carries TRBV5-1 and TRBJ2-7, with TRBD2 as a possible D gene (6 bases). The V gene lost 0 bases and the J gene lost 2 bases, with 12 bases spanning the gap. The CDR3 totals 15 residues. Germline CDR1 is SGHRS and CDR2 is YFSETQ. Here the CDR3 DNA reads TGCGCCAGCAGCTTGGAAAGGAGGGTGACCTACGAGCAGTACTTC. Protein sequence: CASSLERRVTYEQYF.

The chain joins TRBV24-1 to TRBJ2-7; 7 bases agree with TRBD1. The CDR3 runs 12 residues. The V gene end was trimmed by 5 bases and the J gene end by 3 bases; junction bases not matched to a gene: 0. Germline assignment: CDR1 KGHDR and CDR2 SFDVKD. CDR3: CATSAGGYEQYF. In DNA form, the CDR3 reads TGTGCCACCAGTGCAGGGGGCTACGAGCAGTACTTC.

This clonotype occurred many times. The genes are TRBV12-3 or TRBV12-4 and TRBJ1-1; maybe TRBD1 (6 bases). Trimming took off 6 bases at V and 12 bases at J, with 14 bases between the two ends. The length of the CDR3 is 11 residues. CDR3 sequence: CASRATGRTFF. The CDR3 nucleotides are TGTGCCAGCAGGGCAACAGGGAGGACTTTCTTT.

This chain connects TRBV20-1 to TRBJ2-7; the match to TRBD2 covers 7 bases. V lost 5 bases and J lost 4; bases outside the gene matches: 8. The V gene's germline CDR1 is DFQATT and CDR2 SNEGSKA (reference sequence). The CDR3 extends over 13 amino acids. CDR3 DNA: TGCAGTGCTTCCTGGACCGGGAGGTACGAGCAGTACTTC. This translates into CSASWTGRYEQYF.

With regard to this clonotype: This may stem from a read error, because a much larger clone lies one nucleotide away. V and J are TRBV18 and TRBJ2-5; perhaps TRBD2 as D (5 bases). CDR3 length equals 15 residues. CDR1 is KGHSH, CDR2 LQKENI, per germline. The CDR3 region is CASAPLLGLQETQYF. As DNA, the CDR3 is TGTGCCAGCGCACCACTACTAGGCCTACAAGAGACCCAATACTTC.

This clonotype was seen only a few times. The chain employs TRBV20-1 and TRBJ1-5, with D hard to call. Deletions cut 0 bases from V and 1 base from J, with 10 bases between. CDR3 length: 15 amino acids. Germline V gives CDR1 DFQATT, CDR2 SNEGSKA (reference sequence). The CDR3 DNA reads TGCAGTGCTAGAGATTTGAACATCAGCAATCAGCCCCAGCATTTT. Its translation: CSARDLNISNQPQHF.

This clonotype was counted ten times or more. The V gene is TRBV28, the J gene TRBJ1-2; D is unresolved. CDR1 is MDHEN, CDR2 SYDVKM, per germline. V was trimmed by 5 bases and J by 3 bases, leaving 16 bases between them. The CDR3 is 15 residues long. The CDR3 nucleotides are TGTGCCAGCAGTAGTTCAGAGGGTGGGCACTATGGCTACACCTTC. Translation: CASSSSEGGHYGYTF.

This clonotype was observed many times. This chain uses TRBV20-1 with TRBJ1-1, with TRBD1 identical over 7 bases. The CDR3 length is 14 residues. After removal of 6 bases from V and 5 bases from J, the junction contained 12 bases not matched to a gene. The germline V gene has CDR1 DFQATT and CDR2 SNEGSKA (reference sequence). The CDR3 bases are TGCAGTGCGCCGAGATCAGGGGGAATGACTGAAGCTTTCTTT. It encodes CSAPRSGGMTEAFF.

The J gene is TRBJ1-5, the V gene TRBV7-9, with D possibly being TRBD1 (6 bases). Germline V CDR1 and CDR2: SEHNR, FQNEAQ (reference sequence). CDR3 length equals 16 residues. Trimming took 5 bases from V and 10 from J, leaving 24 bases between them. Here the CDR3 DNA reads TGTGCCAGCAGCCCTAGTGGGGGACAAAGGGCCGGTCCCCAGCATTTT. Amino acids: CASSPSGGQRAGPQHF.

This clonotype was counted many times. The CDR3 DNA is TGTGCCTGGAGTAGGGGGACAGGGCTCGACTATGGCTACACCTTC. Encoded protein: CAWSRGTGLDYGYTF. The V and J genes are TRBV30 and TRBJ1-2; 9 bases map to TRBD1. The CDR3 spans 15 residues. Germline CDR1 is GTSNPN and CDR2 is SVGIG (reference sequence). V shed 2 bases and J 3 bases; nucleotides not matched to a gene: 7.

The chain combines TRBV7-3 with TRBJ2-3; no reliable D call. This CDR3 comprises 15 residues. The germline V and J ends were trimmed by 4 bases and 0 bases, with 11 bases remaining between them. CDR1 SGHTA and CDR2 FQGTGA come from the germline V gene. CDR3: CASSSTAKSTDTQYF. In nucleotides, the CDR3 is TGTGCCAGCAGCTCGACTGCGAAAAGCACAGATACGCAGTATTTT.

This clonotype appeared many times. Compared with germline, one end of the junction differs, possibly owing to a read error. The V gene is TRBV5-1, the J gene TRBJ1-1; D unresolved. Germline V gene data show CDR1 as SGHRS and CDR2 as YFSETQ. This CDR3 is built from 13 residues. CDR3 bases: TGTGCCAGCACCATGACTAGGGCGACTGAAGCTTTCTTT. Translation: CASTMTRATEAFF.

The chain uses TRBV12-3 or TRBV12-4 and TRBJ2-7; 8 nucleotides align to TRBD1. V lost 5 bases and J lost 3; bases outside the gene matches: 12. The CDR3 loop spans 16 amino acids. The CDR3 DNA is TGTGCCAGCAGTCCCCGGACAGGGTCTGGGATCTACGAGCAGTACTTC. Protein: CASSPRTGSGIYEQYF.

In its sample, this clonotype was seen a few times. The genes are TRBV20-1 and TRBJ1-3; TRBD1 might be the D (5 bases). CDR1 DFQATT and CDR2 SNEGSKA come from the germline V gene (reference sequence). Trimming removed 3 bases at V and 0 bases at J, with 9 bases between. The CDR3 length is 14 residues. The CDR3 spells CSASGRVSGNTIYF. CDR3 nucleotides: TGCAGTGCTAGTGGCAGGGTCTCTGGAAACACCATATATTTT.

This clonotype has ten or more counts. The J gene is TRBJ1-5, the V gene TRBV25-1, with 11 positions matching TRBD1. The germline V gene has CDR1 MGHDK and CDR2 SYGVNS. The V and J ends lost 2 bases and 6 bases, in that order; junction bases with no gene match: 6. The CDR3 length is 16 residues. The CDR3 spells CASSEGTGGSSQPQHF. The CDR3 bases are TGTGCCAGCAGTGAAGGGACAGGGGGGTCCAGTCAGCCCCAGCATTTT. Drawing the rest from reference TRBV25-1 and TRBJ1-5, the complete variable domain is EADIYQTPRYLVIGTGKKITLECSQTMGHDKMYWYQQDPGMELHLIHYSYGVNSTEKGDLSSESTVSRIRTEHFPLTLESARPSHTSQYLCASSEGTGGSSQPQHFGDGTRLSIL.

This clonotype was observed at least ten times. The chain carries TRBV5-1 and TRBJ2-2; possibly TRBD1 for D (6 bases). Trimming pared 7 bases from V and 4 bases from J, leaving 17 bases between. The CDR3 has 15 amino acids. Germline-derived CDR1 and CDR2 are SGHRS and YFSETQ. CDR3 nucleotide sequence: TGCGCCAGCCACTCCGGGACAACGGGCACCGGGGAGCTGTTTTTT. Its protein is CASHSGTTGTGELFF.